The TCR beta chain described here comes from a study of blood T cell repertoires in COVID-19. As for the study in general: Acute-phase and convalescent COVID-19 samples originated in the United States, Italy and Spain. From T cells, B-cell-depleted T cells, or PBMCs came the material, which was cDNA or gDNA.

As originally analysed: How many nucleated cells were present was estimated from reference gene primer amplification. Here immunoSEQ multiplex PCR was the method, and the copy in TCRdb shows in-frame clones only, minus some. D and trimming come from the DNA, and the V and J calls and clone size come from that table. Of 250,000 to 350,000 clones in the sample, 75% to 90% were seen once. The germline gives CDR1 LGHDT, CDR2 YNNKEL (reference sequence). This CDR3 has 16 residues. Unmatched junction bases numbered 5, after V lost 3 bases and J lost 3 bases. The rearrangement links TRBV3-1 (or the pseudogene TRBV3-2) to TRBJ1-3, with 10 bases lining up with TRBD1. This sequence was found in a man under 40 with acute or convalescent COVID-19. What was sequenced was peripheral blood. CDR3 sequence reads: CASSQQTGGIGNTIYF. The CDR3 DNA follows: TGTGCCAGCAGCCAGCAGACAGGGGGCATTGGAAACACCATATATTTT.